Listed here are 25 T cell receptor beta chains from one sample, sequenced in a study of T-cell reconstitution after alpha-beta-depleted transplantation in children. Molecular barcoding with unique molecular identifiers was used for the TCRbeta library. Each CDR3 protein is one row after TCRdb ran MiXCR on the PCR reads. The data show some 280,000 distinct CDR3 sequences, with 9.9% seen just once and around 10% held by the top ten. The sequencing here drew on PBMCs from the stem cell graft donor, taken from the stem cell graft. The receptors stem from a human donor who donated a stem cell graft to a child with SCID.

This clonotype was seen only a few times. The rearrangement joins TRBV12-5 to TRBJ2-1; no clear D gene. CDR3 length: 12 amino acids. CDR1 LGHNT and CDR2 FRNRAP come from the germline V gene. The V end lost 5 bases, the J end lost 4 bases, and 6 bases lay between the germline ends. The CDR3 DNA reads TGTGCTAGTGGTCCAGGATACAATGAGCAGTTCTTC. The encoded protein is CASGPGYNEQFF.

This clonotype was seen at least ten times. V gene TRBV20-1 combines with J gene TRBJ2-5; maybe TRBD2 (6 bases). CDR3 length: 12 amino acids. The V gene's germline CDR1 is DFQATT and CDR2 SNEGSKA (reference sequence). The V end was cut by 2 bases, the J end by 8 bases, with 12 bases between. This CDR3 reads CSARWGLETQYF. In nucleotides, the CDR3 is TGCAGTGCTAGATGGGGACTCGAAACCCAGTACTTC.

V gene TRBV5-1 combines with J gene TRBJ2-1, with a weak D call TRBD2 (6 bases). The CDR3 totals 14 residues. Trimming pared 5 bases from V and 6 bases from J, leaving 15 bases between. Germline V CDR1 and CDR2: SGHRS, YFSETQ. CDR3 sequence (DNA): TGCGCCAGCAGTTTCGGGGGTCAAGGCAATGAGCAGTTCTTC. Its translation: CASSFGGQGNEQFF.

This chain joins TRBV29-1 and TRBJ2-7, with a possible D match to TRBD2 (6 bases). This CDR3 region has 15 residues. Trimming cost V 1 base and J 3 bases, with 16 bases left between them. Germline assignment: CDR1 SQVTM and CDR2 ANQGSEA. CDR3 nucleotides: TGCAGCGTTGAAGGGAGGGACGGCCAGTTCTACGAGCAGTACTTC. It specifies CSVEGRDGQFYEQYF.

This clonotype was seen ten or more times. The genes are TRBV5-1 and TRBJ2-7, with D perhaps TRBD1 (6 bases). V dropped 4 bases and J dropped 3 bases, with 11 bases sitting between them. This CDR3 is built from 13 residues. Germline values: CDR1 SGHRS, CDR2 YFSETQ. CDR3 DNA: TGCGCCAGCAGCCCTGGACAGAACTACGAGCAGTACTTC. Encoded protein: CASSPGQNYEQYF.

The chain recombines TRBV5-4 with TRBJ2-2, with D unresolved. This CDR3 has 15 amino acids. Between the trimmed V and J ends, which lost 1 base and 1 base, there was a span of 8 bases. Looked up from germline, CDR1 is SGHNT and CDR2 is YYREEE (reference sequence). The chain's CDR3 is CASSLRWENTGELFF. CDR3 DNA: TGTGCCAGCAGCTTGCGGTGGGAGAACACCGGGGAGCTGTTTTTT.

The rearrangement joins TRBV9 to TRBJ2-1; D tentatively fits TRBD1 or TRBD2 (6 bases each). From germline, CDR1 is SGDLS and CDR2 YYNGEE. The CDR3 is made up of 14 amino acids. V lost 0 bases and J lost 6, with 10 bases in between. CDR3 sequence reads: CASSVDEGGNEQFF. DNA of the CDR3: TGTGCCAGCAGCGTAGACGAGGGGGGCAATGAGCAGTTCTTC.

This clonotype was counted ten times or more. The chain couples TRBV12-3 or TRBV12-4 to TRBJ1-1; possible D gene TRBD1, 5 bases. CDR3 length equals 14 residues. Trimming cost V 6 bases and J 5 bases, with 16 bases left between them. CDR3 loop: CASRPTRGETEAFF. For the CDR3, the DNA is TGTGCCAGCAGGCCCACAAGGGGAGAGACTGAAGCTTTCTTT.

This clonotype has a count of ten or more. The gene calls are TRBV14 and TRBJ2-1; TRBD1 is a possible D gene (6 bases). The germline V gene encodes CDR1 SGHDN and CDR2 FVKESK. Trimming pared 3 bases from V and 8 bases from J, leaving 11 bases between. The CDR3 is 13 residues long. CDR3: CASSHTGLYEQFF. The CDR3 DNA reads as TGTGCCAGCAGCCATACAGGGTTGTATGAGCAGTTCTTC.

This clonotype was seen more than once but under ten times. The genes are TRBV6-5 and TRBJ1-1, with D uncertain. Trimming pared 3 bases from V and 0 bases from J, leaving 14 bases between. The CDR3 runs to 16 residues. Germline loops: CDR1 MNHEY, CDR2 SVGAGI. CDR3 sequence reads: CASSYSITGMNTEAFF. The DNA for the CDR3 is TGTGCCAGCAGTTATTCGATCACTGGGATGAACACTGAAGCTTTCTTT.

This clonotype was observed a few times. The chain combines TRBV20-1 with TRBJ1-5, with D maybe TRBD1 (5 bases). Deletions cut 3 bases from V and 3 bases from J, with 15 bases between. The germline V gene has CDR1 DFQATT and CDR2 SNEGSKA (reference sequence). The length of the CDR3 is 15 residues. CDR3: CSASSSPDTNQPQHF. The CDR3, as DNA: TGCAGTGCTAGTAGCTCGCCGGACACCAATCAGCCCCAGCATTTT.

The chain employs TRBV6-2 or TRBV6-3 and TRBJ2-1, with D perhaps assigned TRBD1 or TRBD2 (5 bases each). Germline V gene lookup returns CDR1 MNHEY and CDR2 SVGEGT. The CDR3 is 15 residues long. The germline V and J ends were trimmed by 2 bases and 5 bases, with 13 bases remaining between them. The CDR3 protein is CASSYQGRLDNEQFF. DNA for the CDR3: TGTGCCAGCAGTTACCAGGGACGGCTAGACAATGAGCAGTTCTTC.

The table lists this clonotype with a few counts. The J gene is TRBJ2-1, the V gene TRBV21-1; the tabulated D call, TRBD1, remains unverified against the DNA. TRBV21-1 is deemed a pseudogene. The CDR3 spans 16 residues. The CDR3 spells CASSKDARERYNEQFF. The CDR3, as DNA: TGTGCCAGCAGCAAAGATGCAAGGGAGCGTTACAATGAGCAGTTCTTC.

This clonotype was recorded a few times. The genes are TRBV7-9 and TRBJ2-6; D may be TRBD2 (5 bases). Germline lookup yields CDR1 SEHNR and CDR2 FQNEAQ (reference sequence). Trimming took 5 bases from V and 4 from J, leaving 18 bases between them. The CDR3 runs to 17 residues. The DNA of the CDR3 is TGTGCCAGCAGCCCGCCTCAGAGGGTTGCCGGGGCCAACGTCCTGACTTTC. Protein product: CASSPPQRVAGANVLTF.

This clonotype has only a few counts. The rearrangement joins TRBV6-5 to TRBJ1-4, with unresolved D. The CDR3 is 18 residues long. Trimming removed 0 bases at V and 0 bases at J, with 14 bases between. The germline CDR1 and CDR2 sequences are MNHEY and SVGAGI. The CDR3 protein is CASSYSRVLSATNEKLFF. The CDR3 DNA sequence: TGTGCCAGCAGTTACTCGAGGGTCTTATCTGCAACTAATGAAAAACTGTTTTTT.

This clonotype was seen more than once but under ten times. This chain connects TRBV20-1 to TRBJ1-2, with TRBD1 identical over 10 bases. The CDR3 runs to 15 residues. V lost 3 bases to trimming and J lost 7 bases; unmatched junction nucleotides: 11. Germline CDR1 reads DFQATT; CDR2 reads SNEGSKA (reference sequence). As DNA, the CDR3 is TGCAGTGCTAGGGCTGCCGGGACAGGGGTTTTTGGCTACACCTTC. Translating it yields CSARAAGTGVFGYTF.

This clonotype occurred many times. The chain recombines TRBV7-3 with TRBJ2-5; TRBD2 might be the D (5 bases). Trimming shortened V by 4 bases and J by 1 base, and 13 bases separated the two germline ends. The germline CDR1 and CDR2 sequences are SGHTA and FQGTGA. The CDR3 spans 15 residues. CDR3 region: CASSSNPGSQETQYF. The CDR3 bases are TGTGCCAGCAGCTCTAACCCGGGGTCCCAAGAGACCCAGTACTTC.

This chain connects TRBV5-1 to TRBJ2-3, with D maybe TRBD2 (6 bases). The CDR3 consists of 15 residues. V gave up 4 bases and J gave up 0 bases, with 12 bases separating them. Germline CDR1 SGHRS, CDR2 YFSETQ. CDR3 DNA: TGCGCCAGCAGCCCCCGGGACTCGAGCACAGATACGCAGTATTTT. Translated: CASSPRDSSTDTQYF.

This clonotype came up many times. The chain links TRBV20-1 to TRBJ1-6; the match to TRBD1 covers 9 bases. J was trimmed by 5 bases and V by 4 bases; bases with no gene match: 3. The CDR3 runs to 14 residues. The V gene's germline CDR1 is DFQATT and CDR2 SNEGSKA (reference sequence). CDR3 sequence: CSATRDRDNSPLHF. The CDR3 DNA sequence: TGCAGTGCTACCCGGGACAGGGATAATTCACCCCTCCACTTT.

The table lists this clonotype with a few counts. The chain is built from TRBV10-3 and TRBJ1-3, with D unresolved. Trimming cost V 3 bases and J 2 bases, with 8 bases left between them. Germline CDR1 ENHRY, CDR2 SYGVKD. The CDR3 contains 14 residues. The CDR3: CAISDGSTGNTIYF. In nucleotides, the CDR3 is TGTGCCATCAGTGATGGGTCTACTGGAAACACCATATATTTT.

The table lists this clonotype with many counts. The chain recombines TRBV5-1 with TRBJ2-3, with D tentatively TRBD1 (5 bases). The CDR3 consists of 13 residues. V dropped 1 base and J dropped 4 bases, with 7 bases sitting between them. Germline values: CDR1 SGHRS, CDR2 YFSETQ. CDR3 sequence: CASSLQQADTQYF. The CDR3 DNA follows: TGCGCCAGCAGCTTGCAACAGGCAGATACGCAGTATTTT.

This clonotype was detected a few times. The chain carries TRBV11-2 and TRBJ2-5, with D perhaps matching TRBD1 or TRBD2 (5 bases each). CDR3 length: 12 residues. Trimming took off 5 bases at V and 7 bases at J, with 11 bases between the two ends. Germline CDR1 is SGHAT and CDR2 is FQNNGV. This CDR3 is CASSRDPGTQYF. CDR3 nucleotides: TGTGCCAGCAGCCGGGACCCGGGGACCCAGTACTTC.

The count of this clonotype is one. This chain uses TRBV20-1 with TRBJ1-2, with D uncertain. V gave up 6 bases and J gave up 3 bases, with 8 bases separating them. This CDR3 comprises 11 residues. Germline V gene lookup returns CDR1 DFQATT and CDR2 SNEGSKA (reference sequence). The CDR3: CSAMDHYGYTF. In nucleotides, the CDR3 is TGCAGTGCCATGGACCACTATGGCTACACCTTC.

This clonotype was detected only a few times. The rearrangement links TRBV5-6 to TRBJ2-7; the match to TRBD1 covers 7 bases. Trimming took 4 bases from V and 3 from J; bases not matched to a gene: 4. From germline, CDR1 is SGHDT and CDR2 YYEEEE. The CDR3 is made up of 13 amino acids. The chain's CDR3 is CASSTWTGYEQYF. The CDR3, as DNA: TGTGCCAGCAGCACCTGGACAGGCTACGAGCAGTACTTC.

In this sample, this clonotype turned up a few times. V usage is TRBV2 and J usage is TRBJ2-1; 8 bases agree with TRBD1. Germline trimming cut 6 bases from V and 13 bases from J; bases unmatched to any gene: 11. This CDR3 has 13 residues. The germline gives CDR1 SNHLY, CDR2 FYNNEI. CDR3 coding DNA: TGTGCCAGCAGGGGCGGACAGGGAAGGAAACAGTTCTTC. Encoded protein: CASRGGQGRKQFF.